The 14 T cell receptor beta chains reported below all come from one sample, sequenced in a study of blood T cell repertoires in COVID-19. TCRdb's copy holds only in-frame clones and misses some; the assay was immunoSEQ multiplex PCR. Here the sample spans some 230,000 clones, around 83% being singletons. The sequenced sample consisted of peripheral blood. The receptor source for this set is a woman aged 80 or older with COVID-19, enrolled during active disease.

The V gene is TRBV6-2 or TRBV6-3, the J gene TRBJ1-5, with D possibly being TRBD1 (6 bases). Germline V gene sequence: CDR1 MNHEY, CDR2 SVGEGT. The CDR3 has 17 amino acids. Trimming stripped 5 bases from V and 4 bases from J, with 21 bases between. CDR3 region: CASSHGQKGLSNQPQHF. CDR3 coding DNA: TGTGCCAGCAGTCACGGACAGAAGGGATTATCAAATCAGCCCCAGCATTTT.

The genes are TRBV12-3 or TRBV12-4 and TRBJ1-2; D possibly corresponds to TRBD1 (6 bases). The V end lost 4 bases, the J end lost 3 bases, and 9 bases lay between the germline ends. This CDR3 comprises 13 residues. The CDR3 nucleotides are TGTGCCAGCAGTTACAGGACAGACTATGGCTACACCTTC. As protein: CASSYRTDYGYTF.

V usage is TRBV7-2 and J usage is TRBJ1-1, with D maybe TRBD1 (5 bases). The V end lost 2 bases, the J end lost 1 base, and 8 bases lay between the germline ends. CDR3 length: 14 residues. Germline loops: CDR1 SGHTA, CDR2 FQGNSA. The CDR3: CASSLMQGNTEAFF. DNA for the CDR3: TGTGCCAGCAGCTTAATGCAGGGGAACACTGAAGCTTTCTTT.

The chain is built from TRBV4-1 and TRBJ1-1, with D hard to call. This CDR3 comprises 15 residues. Germline V CDR1 and CDR2: MGHRA, YSYEKL. The germline V and J ends were trimmed by 3 bases and 0 bases, with 11 bases remaining between them. The CDR3 sequence is CASSHQAPLNTEAFF. The CDR3 DNA follows: TGCGCCAGCAGCCACCAGGCGCCTTTGAACACTGAAGCTTTCTTT.

The V call is TRBV2, the J call TRBJ2-5, with a weak D call TRBD1 (6 bases). Germline lookup yields CDR1 SNHLY and CDR2 FYNNEI. Trimming cost V 4 bases and J 1 base, with 10 bases left between them. The CDR3 has 14 residues. CDR3 sequence (DNA): TGTGCCAGCAGTGGGAGCAGGGGCCAAGAGACCCAGTACTTC. This codes for CASSGSRGQETQYF.

The J gene is TRBJ2-1, the V gene TRBV5-4; TRBD1 might be the D (5 bases). There are 15 residues in the CDR3. Germline V CDR1 and CDR2: SGHNT, YYREEE (reference sequence). Trimming shortened V by 2 bases and J by 0 bases, and 9 bases separated the two germline ends. CDR3 in DNA: TGTGCCAGCAGCTTTCGGACAAACTCCTACAATGAGCAGTTCTTC. Amino acids: CASSFRTNSYNEQFF.

A single count supports this clone. The V gene is TRBV12-5, the J gene TRBJ2-7; 8 positions match TRBD1. CDR3 size: 14 residues. From germline, CDR1 is LGHNT and CDR2 FRNRAP. Losses at the gene ends were 6 bases for V and 2 bases for J; bases not matched to a gene: 6. Here the CDR3 reads CASGQGARPYEQYF. CDR3 DNA: TGTGCTAGTGGCCAGGGGGCGAGGCCCTACGAGCAGTACTTC.

This chain links TRBV4-2 with TRBJ2-7; D is unresolved. This CDR3 is 14 amino acids long. V was pared by 1 base and J by 0 bases, with 7 bases between. CDR1 LGHNA and CDR2 YNFKEQ come from the germline V gene. The CDR3 protein is CASSQGSVSYEQYF. In DNA form, the CDR3 reads TGTGCCAGCAGCCAAGGGAGTGTCTCCTACGAGCAGTACTTC.

The chain links TRBV7-9 to TRBJ1-1; D may be TRBD1 (6 bases). CDR3 length: 15 amino acids. The V end lost 4 bases, the J end lost 1 base, and 13 bases lay between the germline ends. CDR1 and CDR2 (germline): SEHNR, FQNEAQ (reference sequence). CDR3 coding DNA: TGTGCCAGCAGCTCCACAGGGAACCCGAACACTGAAGCTTTCTTT. It translates to CASSSTGNPNTEAFF.

The table lists this clone with a few counts. The chain recombines TRBV30 with TRBJ1-1; tentatively, D is TRBD1 (5 bases). The CDR3 extends over 15 amino acids. CDR1 is GTSNPN and CDR2 is SVGIG in the germline V gene (reference sequence). V gave up 3 bases and J gave up 1 base, with 15 bases separating them. CDR3 protein: CAWSPGTGWNTEAFF. CDR3 DNA sequence: TGTGCCTGGAGCCCAGGAACAGGATGGAACACTGAAGCTTTCTTT. Complete variable domain (other parts from reference TRBV30 and TRBJ1-1): SQTIHQWPATLVQPVGSPLSLECTVEGTSNPNLYWYRQAAGRGLQLLFYSVGIGQISSEVPQNLSASRPQDRQFILSSKKLLLSDSGFYLCAWSPGTGWNTEAFFGQGTRLTVV.

The chain is built from TRBV28 and TRBJ1-2, with D perhaps matching TRBD1 (5 bases). CDR1 and CDR2 (germline): MDHEN, SYDVKM. CDR3 length equals 13 residues. The V end lost 2 bases, the J end lost 3 bases, and 7 bases lay between the germline ends. The CDR3 sequence: CASSLVGDYGYTF. CDR3 sequence (DNA): TGTGCCAGCAGTTTAGTAGGGGACTATGGCTACACCTTC.

The chain is built from TRBV29-1 and TRBJ2-2, with 7 bases that match TRBD2. This CDR3 contains 13 residues. The V gene's germline CDR1 is SQVTM and CDR2 ANQGSEA. Trimming took 5 bases from V and 1 from J; bases not matched to a gene: 1. This CDR3 is CSVQRGNTGELFF. The DNA for the CDR3 is TGCAGCGTTCAGCGGGGGAACACCGGGGAGCTGTTTTTT.

This clone was recorded once. The chain links TRBV14 to TRBJ2-5, with TRBD2 matching over 8 bases. The CDR3 contains 17 residues. V lost 0 bases, J lost 4 bases, and 10 bases stayed unmatched. Germline V gene lookup returns CDR1 SGHDN and CDR2 FVKESK. The CDR3 DNA reads TGTGCCAGCAGCCAAGATCTGCTAGCGGGTAGGGGAGAGACCCAGTACTTC. Translation gives CASSQDLLAGRGETQYF. The full variable domain, completed using reference TRBV14 and TRBJ2-5, is EAGVTQFPSHSVIEKGQTVTLRCDPISGHDNLYWYRRVMGKEIKFLLHFVKESKQDESGMPNNRFLAERTGGTYSTLKVQPAELEDSGVYFCASSQDLLAGRGETQYFGPGTRLLVL.

V and J are TRBV11-2 and TRBJ2-7; 9 bases map to TRBD1. This CDR3 has 15 amino acids. The germline gives CDR1 SGHAT, CDR2 FQNNGV. J lost 3 bases, V lost 4 bases, and 7 bases had no gene match. DNA for the CDR3: TGTGCCAGCAGCTCTCCGGGACAGGGCAGCTACGAGCAGTACTTC. Its protein is CASSSPGQGSYEQYF.